The present T cell receptor (beta chain) was sequenced within a study of blood T cell repertoires in COVID-19. CDR3 length: 16 residues. Trimming stripped 0 bases from V and 1 base from J, with 7 bases between. Germline assignment: CDR1 LGHNA and CDR2 YNFKEQ. TCRdb's copy holds only in-frame clones and misses some; the assay was immunoSEQ multiplex PCR. Of about 480,000 clones listed, about 89% are singletons. This TCR was sampled from a woman aged 45-60 years with COVID-19, enrolled during active disease. The chain carries TRBV4-2 and TRBJ2-6; D may be TRBD1 (5 bases). The specimen was peripheral blood. For the CDR3, the DNA is TGTGCCAGCAGCCAAGAATCAGGGTCTGGGGCCAACGTCCTGACTTTC. Its translation is CASSQESGSGANVLTF.